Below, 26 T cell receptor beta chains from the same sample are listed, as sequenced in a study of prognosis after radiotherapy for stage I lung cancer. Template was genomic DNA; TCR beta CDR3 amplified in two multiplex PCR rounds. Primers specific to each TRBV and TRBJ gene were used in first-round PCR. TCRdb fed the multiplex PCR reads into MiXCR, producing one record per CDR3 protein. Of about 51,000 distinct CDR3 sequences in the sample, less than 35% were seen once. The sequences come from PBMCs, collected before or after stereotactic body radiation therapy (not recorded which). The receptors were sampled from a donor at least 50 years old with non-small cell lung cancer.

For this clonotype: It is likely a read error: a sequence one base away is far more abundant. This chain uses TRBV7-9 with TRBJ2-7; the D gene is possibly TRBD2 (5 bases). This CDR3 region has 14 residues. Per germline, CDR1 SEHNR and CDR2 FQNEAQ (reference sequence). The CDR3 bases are TGTGCCAACAGCCCACGGGATCCGTTCTACGAGCAGTACTTC. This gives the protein CANSPRDPFYEQYF.

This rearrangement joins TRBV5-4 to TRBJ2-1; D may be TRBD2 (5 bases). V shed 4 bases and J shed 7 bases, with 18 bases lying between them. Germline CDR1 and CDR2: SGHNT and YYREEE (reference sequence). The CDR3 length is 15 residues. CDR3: CASSPGREIGNEQFF. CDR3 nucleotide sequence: TGTGCCAGCAGCCCGGGTAGGGAGATTGGGAATGAGCAGTTCTTC. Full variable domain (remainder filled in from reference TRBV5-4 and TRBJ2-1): ETGVTQSPTHLIKTRGQQVTLRCSSQSGHNTVSWYQQALGQGPQFIFQYYREEENGRGNFPPRFSGLQFPNYSSELNVNALELDDSALYLCASSPGREIGNEQFFGPGTRLTVL.

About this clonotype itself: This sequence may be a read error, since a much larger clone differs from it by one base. The CDR3 sequence: CATSTGKIGELFF. The CDR3, as DNA: TGTGCCACCAGTACGGGGAAGATCGGGGAGCTGTTTTTT. The genes are TRBV6-1 and TRBJ2-2; possible D gene TRBD2, 5 bases. Germline values: CDR1 MNHNS, CDR2 SASEGT. CDR3 length: 13 amino acids.

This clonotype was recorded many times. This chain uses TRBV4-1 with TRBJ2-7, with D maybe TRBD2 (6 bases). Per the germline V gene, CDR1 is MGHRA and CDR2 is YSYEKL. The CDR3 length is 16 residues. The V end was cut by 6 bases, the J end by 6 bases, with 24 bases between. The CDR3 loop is CASSSPAGLPSGEQYF. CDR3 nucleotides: TGCGCCAGCAGTTCACCCGCGGGACTCCCTTCGGGCGAGCAGTACTTC.

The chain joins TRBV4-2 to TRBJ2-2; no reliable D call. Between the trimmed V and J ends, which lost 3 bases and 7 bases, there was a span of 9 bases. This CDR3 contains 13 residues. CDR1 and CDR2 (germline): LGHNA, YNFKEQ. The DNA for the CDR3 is TGTGCCAGCAGCCATGTCCGCTTCGGGGAGCTGTTTTTT. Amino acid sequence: CASSHVRFGELFF.

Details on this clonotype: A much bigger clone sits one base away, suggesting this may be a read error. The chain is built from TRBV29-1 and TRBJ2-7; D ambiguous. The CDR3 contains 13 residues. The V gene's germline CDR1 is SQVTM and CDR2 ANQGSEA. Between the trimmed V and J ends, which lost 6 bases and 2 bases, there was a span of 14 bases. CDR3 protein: CSVRKCGTYEQYF. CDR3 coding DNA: TGCAGCGTCCGCAAGTGTGGGACCTACGAGCAGTACTTC.

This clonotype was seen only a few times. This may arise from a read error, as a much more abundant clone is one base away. The CDR3 DNA sequence: TGTGCCAGCAGTGACGGCATGAACATTGAAGCTTTCTTT. It is translated as CASSDGMNIEAFF. The chain is built from TRBV6-1 and TRBJ1-1; no firm D call. From germline, CDR1 is MNHNS and CDR2 SASEGT. CDR3 size: 13 residues.

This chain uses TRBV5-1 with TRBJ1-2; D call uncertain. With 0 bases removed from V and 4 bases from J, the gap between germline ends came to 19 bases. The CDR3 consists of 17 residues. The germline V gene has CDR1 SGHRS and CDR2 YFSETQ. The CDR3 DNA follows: TGCGCCAGCAGCTTGGGGGGATCAGGTGTCCAATTCTATGGCTACACCTTC. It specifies CASSLGGSGVQFYGYTF.

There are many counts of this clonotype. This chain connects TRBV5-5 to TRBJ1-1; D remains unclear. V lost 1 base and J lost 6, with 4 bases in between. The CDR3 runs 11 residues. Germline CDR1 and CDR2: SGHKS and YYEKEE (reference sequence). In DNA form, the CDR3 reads TGTGCCAGCAGCTTGACCTCTGAAGCTTTCTTT. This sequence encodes CASSLTSEAFF.

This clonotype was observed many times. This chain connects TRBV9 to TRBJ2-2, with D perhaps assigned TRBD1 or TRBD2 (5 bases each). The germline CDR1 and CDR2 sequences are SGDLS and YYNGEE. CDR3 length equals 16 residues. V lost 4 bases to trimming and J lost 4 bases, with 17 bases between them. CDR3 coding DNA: TGTGCCAGCAGCCCCCGAGGCAGGGAGTCCACCGGGGAGCTGTTTTTT. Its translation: CASSPRGRESTGELFF.

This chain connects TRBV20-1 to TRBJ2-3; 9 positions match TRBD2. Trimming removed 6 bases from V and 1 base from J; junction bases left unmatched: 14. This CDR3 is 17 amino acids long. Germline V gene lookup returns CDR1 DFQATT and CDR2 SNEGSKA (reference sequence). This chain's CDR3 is CSAPGGAGGEGTDTQYF. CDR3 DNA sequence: TGCAGTGCCCCAGGCGGAGCGGGAGGAGAAGGCACAGATACGCAGTATTTT.

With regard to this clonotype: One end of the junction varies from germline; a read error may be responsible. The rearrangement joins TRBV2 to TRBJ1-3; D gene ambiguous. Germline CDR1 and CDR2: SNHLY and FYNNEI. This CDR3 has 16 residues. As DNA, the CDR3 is TGTGCCATCAGTGAAAATCACGGCAGCTTAGGAAACACCATATATTTT. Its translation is CAISENHGSLGNTIYF.

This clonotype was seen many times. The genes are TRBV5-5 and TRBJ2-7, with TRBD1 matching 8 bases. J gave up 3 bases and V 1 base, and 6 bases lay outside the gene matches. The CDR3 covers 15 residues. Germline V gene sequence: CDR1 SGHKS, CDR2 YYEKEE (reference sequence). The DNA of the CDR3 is TGTGCCAGCAGCTTGCAGGGGGCGTCTATCTACGAGCAGTACTTC. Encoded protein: CASSLQGASIYEQYF. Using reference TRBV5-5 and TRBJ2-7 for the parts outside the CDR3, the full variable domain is DAGVTQSPTHLIKTRGQQVTLRCSPISGHKSVSWYQQVLGQGPQFIFQYYEKEERGRGNFPDRFSARQFPNYSSELNVNALLLGDSALYLCASSLQGASIYEQYFGPGTRLTVT.

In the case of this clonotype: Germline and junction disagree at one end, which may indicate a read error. The CDR3 DNA reads TGCGCCAGCAGCCCCCTCCCCTCTGGGACCAACGTCTTGACTTTC. It translates to CASSPLPSGTNVLTF. V and J are TRBV5-1 and TRBJ2-6, with D possibly called TRBD1 or TRBD2 (5 bases each). In germline, CDR1 is SGHRS, CDR2 YFSETQ. The CDR3 runs 15 residues. The whole variable domain, filled in from reference TRBV5-1 and TRBJ2-6, reads KAGVTQTPRYLIKTRGQQVTLSCSPISGHRSVSWYQQTPGQGLQFLFEYFSETQRNKGNFPGRFSGRQFSNSRSEMNVSTLELGDSALYLCASSPLPSGTNVLTFGAGSRLTVL.

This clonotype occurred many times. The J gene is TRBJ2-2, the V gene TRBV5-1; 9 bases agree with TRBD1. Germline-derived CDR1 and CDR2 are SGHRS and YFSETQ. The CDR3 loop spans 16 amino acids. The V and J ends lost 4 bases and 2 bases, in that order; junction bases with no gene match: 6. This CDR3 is CASSPGTGTNTGELFF. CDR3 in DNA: TGCGCCAGCAGCCCCGGGACAGGGACTAACACCGGGGAGCTGTTTTTT. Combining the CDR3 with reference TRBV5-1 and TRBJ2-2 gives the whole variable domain KAGVTQTPRYLIKTRGQQVTLSCSPISGHRSVSWYQQTPGQGLQFLFEYFSETQRNKGNFPGRFSGRQFSNSRSEMNVSTLELGDSALYLCASSPGTGTNTGELFFGEGSRLTVL.

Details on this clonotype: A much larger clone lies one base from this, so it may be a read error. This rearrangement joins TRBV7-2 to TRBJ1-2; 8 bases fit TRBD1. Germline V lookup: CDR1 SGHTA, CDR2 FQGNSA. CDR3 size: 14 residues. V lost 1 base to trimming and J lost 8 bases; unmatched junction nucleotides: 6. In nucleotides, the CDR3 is TGTACCAGCAGCTTAGTGCAGGGGGCGAGAGGCTACACCTTC. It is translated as CTSSLVQGARGYTF.

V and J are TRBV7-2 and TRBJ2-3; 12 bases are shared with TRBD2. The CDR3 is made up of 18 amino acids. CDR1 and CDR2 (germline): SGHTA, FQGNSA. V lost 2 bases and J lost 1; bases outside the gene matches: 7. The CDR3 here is CASSLSRTSGIGTDTQYF. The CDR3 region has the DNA TGTGCCAGCAGCTTATCCCGGACTAGCGGGATAGGCACAGATACGCAGTATTTT.

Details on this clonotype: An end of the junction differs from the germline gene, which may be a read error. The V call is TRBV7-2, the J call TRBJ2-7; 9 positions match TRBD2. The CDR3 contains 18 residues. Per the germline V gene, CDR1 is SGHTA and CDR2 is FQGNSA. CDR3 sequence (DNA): TGTGCCAGCAGCTTTACCTGGACTAGCGTGAGGGCCTCCCACGAGCAGTACTTC. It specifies CASSFTWTSVRASHEQYF.

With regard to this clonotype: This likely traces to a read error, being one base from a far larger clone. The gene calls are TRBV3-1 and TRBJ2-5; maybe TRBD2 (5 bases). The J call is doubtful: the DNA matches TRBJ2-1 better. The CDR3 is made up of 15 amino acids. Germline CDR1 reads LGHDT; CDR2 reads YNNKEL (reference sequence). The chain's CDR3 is CAISRASMAGGEQFF. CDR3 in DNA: TGTGCCATCAGCCGAGCCTCGATGGCCGGAGGTGAGCAGTTCTTC.

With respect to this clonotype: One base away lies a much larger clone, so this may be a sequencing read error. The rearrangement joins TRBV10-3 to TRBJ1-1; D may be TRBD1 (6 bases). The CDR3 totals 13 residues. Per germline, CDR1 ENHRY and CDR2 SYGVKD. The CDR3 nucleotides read TGTGCCATCATTGAGGCCACAGGGCTTTCAGCTTTCTTT. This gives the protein CAIIEATGLSAFF.

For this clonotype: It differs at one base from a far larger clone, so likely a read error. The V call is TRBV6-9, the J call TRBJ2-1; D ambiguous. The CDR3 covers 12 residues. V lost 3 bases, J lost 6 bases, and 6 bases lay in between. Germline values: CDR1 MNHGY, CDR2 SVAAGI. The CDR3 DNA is TGTGCCAGCAGTTACTGTTTCAATGAGCAGTTCTTC. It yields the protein CASSYCFNEQFF.

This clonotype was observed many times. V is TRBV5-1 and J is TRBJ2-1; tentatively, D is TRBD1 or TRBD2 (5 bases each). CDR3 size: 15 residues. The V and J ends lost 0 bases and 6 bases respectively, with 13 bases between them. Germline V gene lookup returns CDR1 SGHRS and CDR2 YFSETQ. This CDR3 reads CASSLAGDAFNEQFF. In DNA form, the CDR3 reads TGCGCCAGCAGCTTGGCCGGGGACGCATTCAATGAGCAGTTCTTC.

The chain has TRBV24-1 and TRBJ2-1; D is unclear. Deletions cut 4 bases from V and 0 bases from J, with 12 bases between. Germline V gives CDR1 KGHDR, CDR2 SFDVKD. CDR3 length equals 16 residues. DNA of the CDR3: TGTGCCACCAGTGACCTTGACGCGAGCTCCTACAATGAGCAGTTCTTC. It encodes CATSDLDASSYNEQFF.

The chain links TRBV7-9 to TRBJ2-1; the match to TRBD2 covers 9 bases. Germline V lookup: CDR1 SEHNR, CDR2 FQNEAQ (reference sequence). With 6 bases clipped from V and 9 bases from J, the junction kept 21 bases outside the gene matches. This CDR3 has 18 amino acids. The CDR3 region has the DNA TGTGCCAGCAGTTACAGAACAGGGAATAGCGGGAGTTTAGGTGAGCAGTTCTTC. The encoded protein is CASSYRTGNSGSLGEQFF. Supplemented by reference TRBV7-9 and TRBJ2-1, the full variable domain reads DTGVSQNPRHKITKRGQNVTFRCDPISEHNRLYWYRQTLGQGPEFLTYFQNEAQLEKSRLLSDRFSAERPKGSFSTLEIQRTEQGDSAMYLCASSYRTGNSGSLGEQFFGPGTRLTVL.

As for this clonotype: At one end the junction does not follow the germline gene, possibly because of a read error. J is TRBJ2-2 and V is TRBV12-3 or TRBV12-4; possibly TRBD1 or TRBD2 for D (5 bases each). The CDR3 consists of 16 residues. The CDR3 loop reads CASSLTIGMGTGELFF. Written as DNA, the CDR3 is TGTGCCAGCAGTTTAACTATCGGGATGGGGACCGGTGAGCTGTTTTTT.

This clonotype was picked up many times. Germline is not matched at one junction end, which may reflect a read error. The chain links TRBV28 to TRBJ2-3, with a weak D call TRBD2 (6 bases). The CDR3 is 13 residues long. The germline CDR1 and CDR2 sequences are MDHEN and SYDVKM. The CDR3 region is CACYRRDTDTQYF. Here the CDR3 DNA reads TGCGCCTGCTACAGGAGGGACACAGATACGCAGTATTTT.